The 20 T cell receptor beta chains reported below all come from one sample, sequenced in a study of T cells in localized non-small cell lung cancer. Assay used: immunoSEQ multiplex PCR; TCRdb lists only in-frame clones, some missing. The sample holds approximately 28,000 clones; about 80% are singletons and the top ten take approximately 5.3%. Sequenced here: peripheral blood mononuclear cells, sampled before any cancer treatment. The receptors come from a man aged 35 to 70 with stage III lung adenocarcinoma.

The chain couples TRBV2 to TRBJ1-1; D remains unclear. The V and J ends lost 9 bases and 3 bases respectively, with 14 bases between them. CDR3 size: 13 residues. Germline V gene data show CDR1 as SNHLY and CDR2 as FYNNEI. The CDR3 bases are TGTGCCAGAGGACGCCAGGTGGACACTGAAGCTTTCTTT. This gives the protein CARGRQVDTEAFF. The full variable domain, completed using reference TRBV2 and TRBJ1-1, is EPEVTQTPSHQVTQMGQEVILRCVPISNHLYFYWYRQILGQKVEFLVSFYNNEISEKSEIFDDQFSVERPDGSNFTLKIRSTKLEDSAMYFCARGRQVDTEAFFGQGTRLTVV.

The sample holds one count of this clone. The gene calls are TRBV5-1 and TRBJ2-7; 8 bases are shared with TRBD1. The length of the CDR3 is 15 residues. Trimming at V came to 4 bases and at J to 0 bases, leaving 6 bases not matched to a gene. The V gene's germline CDR1 is SGHRS and CDR2 YFSETQ. The CDR3 spells CASSRGQGGSYEQYF. The CDR3, as DNA: TGCGCCAGCAGCAGAGGACAGGGCGGCTCCTACGAGCAGTACTTC. The full variable domain, rest sourced from reference TRBV5-1 and TRBJ2-7, is KAGVTQTPRYLIKTRGQQVTLSCSPISGHRSVSWYQQTPGQGLQFLFEYFSETQRNKGNFPGRFSGRQFSNSRSEMNVSTLELGDSALYLCASSRGQGGSYEQYFGPGTRLTVT.

Only a few counts were recorded for this clone. The gene calls are TRBV19 and TRBJ1-3; D unresolved. Germline loops: CDR1 LNHDA, CDR2 SQIVND (reference sequence). Between the trimmed V and J ends, which lost 9 bases and 2 bases, there was a span of 14 bases. The CDR3 runs 14 residues. The CDR3 here is CASMSLEAGNTIYF. The CDR3 DNA sequence: TGTGCCAGCATGAGCCTGGAGGCTGGAAACACCATATATTTT.

This clone has only a few counts. The V call is TRBV30, the J call TRBJ1-3; no clear D gene. Trimming removed 0 bases at V and 2 bases at J, with 8 bases between. CDR3 length equals 14 residues. Germline-derived CDR1 and CDR2 are GTSNPN and SVGIG (reference sequence). The CDR3 nucleotides are TGTGCCTGGAGTGTACTGCCCCCTGGAAACACCATATATTTT. Protein product: CAWSVLPPGNTIYF.

The rearrangement links TRBV10-3 to TRBJ2-5; D unclear. The CDR3 has 13 amino acids. The V gene's germline CDR1 is ENHRY and CDR2 SYGVKD. Trimming cost V 4 bases and J 1 base, with 7 bases left between them. The CDR3, as DNA: TGTGCCATCAGTGTAGACGGCCAAGAGACCCAGTACTTC. Translating gives CAISVDGQETQYF.

The chain has TRBV28 and TRBJ2-5; a weak D match, TRBD2 (5 bases). Deletions cut 8 bases from V and 5 bases from J, with 15 bases between. Germline CDR1 is MDHEN and CDR2 is SYDVKM. The CDR3 consists of 13 residues. The CDR3 nucleotides read TGTGCCAGCGTGAGCGGCCGAAGGGAGACCCAGTACTTC. Residues: CASVSGRRETQYF.

The V gene is TRBV28, the J gene TRBJ1-4, with 7 bases that match TRBD1. Per the germline V gene, CDR1 is MDHEN and CDR2 is SYDVKM. With V trimmed by 4 bases and J by 8 bases, 7 bases remained unmatched. CDR3 length equals 14 residues. As DNA, the CDR3 is TGTGCCAGCAGTTCCACAGGGGAGGAAGAAAAACTGTTTTTT. Translated, it gives CASSSTGEEEKLFF.

The genes are TRBV6-6 and TRBJ1-1; TRBD1 is a possible D gene (5 bases). Deletions cut 0 bases from V and 8 bases from J, with 13 bases between. The CDR3 is 14 residues long. CDR1 and CDR2 (germline): MNHNY, SVGAGI (reference sequence). In DNA, the CDR3 is TGTGCCAGCAGTTACTCGAATCAGGGCGTGGAAGCTTTCTTT. As protein: CASSYSNQGVEAFF.

This clone has only one observation. The rearrangement uses TRBV5-1 and TRBJ2-1, with unresolved D. Per germline, CDR1 SGHRS and CDR2 YFSETQ. The CDR3 is 13 residues long. Trimming shortened V by 1 base and J by 4 bases, and 6 bases separated the two germline ends. CDR3 sequence reads: CASSLQQYNEQFF. CDR3 DNA sequence: TGCGCCAGCAGCTTGCAACAGTACAATGAGCAGTTCTTC.

With regard to this clone: The sample holds other DNA sequences that translate to the same CDR3. This sequence joins TRBV9 and TRBJ2-3; D not resolved. This CDR3 has 12 amino acids. V was clipped by 1 base and J by 0 bases, with 0 bases between them. The germline V gene has CDR1 SGDLS and CDR2 YYNGEE. This CDR3 is CASSVSTDTQYF. The CDR3 coding sequence is TGTGCCAGCAGCGTAAGCACAGATACGCAGTATTTT.

The chain carries TRBV19 and TRBJ2-7; TRBD1 matches at 9 bases. The CDR3 is made up of 13 amino acids. Unmatched junction bases numbered 7, after V lost 10 bases and J lost 3 bases. In germline, CDR1 is LNHDA, CDR2 SQIVND (reference sequence). CDR3 nucleotide sequence: TGTGCCACCTCCGGACAGGGGTTCTACGAGCAGTACTTC. Protein product: CATSGQGFYEQYF.

The V gene is TRBV19, the J gene TRBJ1-5; D is unclear. The germline CDR1 and CDR2 sequences are LNHDA and SQIVND (reference sequence). The length of the CDR3 is 14 residues. Trimming shortened V by 9 bases and J by 2 bases, and 14 bases separated the two germline ends. The DNA of the CDR3 is TGTGCCAGCACGGAAAGGGCTGGCAATCAGCCCCAGCATTTT. Translating gives CASTERAGNQPQHF. The whole variable domain, remainder taken from reference TRBV19 and TRBJ1-5, is DGGITQSPKYLFRKEGQNVTLSCEQNLNHDAMYWYRQDPGQGLRLIYYSQIVNDFQKGDIAEGYSVSREKKESFPLTVTSAQKNPTAFYLCASTERAGNQPQHFGDGTRLSIL.

This clone was observed a handful of times. The genes are TRBV6-1 and TRBJ2-3; D may be TRBD1 or TRBD2 (5 bases each). V dropped 4 bases and J dropped 4 bases, with 9 bases sitting between them. The V gene's germline CDR1 is MNHNS and CDR2 SASEGT. This CDR3 has 13 residues. The CDR3 nucleotides are TGTGCCAGCAGTGGGGGGAGTCCAGATACGCAGTATTTT. Translating it yields CASSGGSPDTQYF.

This rearrangement joins TRBV29-1 to TRBJ1-2, with a possible D match to TRBD1 (5 bases). The CDR3 is made up of 13 amino acids. Germline-derived CDR1 and CDR2 are SQVTM and ANQGSEA. V was trimmed by 4 bases and J by 7 bases, leaving 16 bases between them. This CDR3 is CSVARGAKSGYTF. CDR3 bases: TGCAGCGTTGCGCGGGGCGCCAAAAGTGGCTACACCTTC.

J is TRBJ2-6 and V is TRBV28; perhaps TRBD1 as D (5 bases). Germline CDR1 and CDR2: MDHEN and SYDVKM. The CDR3 is 14 amino acids. Between the trimmed V and J ends, which lost 3 bases and 6 bases, there was a span of 9 bases. CDR3 loop: CASSFSGAANVLTF. DNA of the CDR3: TGTGCCAGCAGTTTTAGTGGGGCGGCCAACGTCCTGACTTTC.

This clone was observed once. The rearrangement uses TRBV28 and TRBJ1-2; 9 bases fit TRBD1. Losses at the gene ends were 5 bases for V and 8 bases for J; bases not matched to a gene: 3. The CDR3 spans 12 residues. The germline V gene encodes CDR1 MDHEN and CDR2 SYDVKM. The chain's CDR3 is CASSRTGGGYTF. In nucleotides, the CDR3 is TGTGCCAGCAGTCGCACAGGGGGCGGCTACACCTTC.

The CDR3 DNA reads as TGTGCCAGCAGTGCGGAGCTAGCGGGGGGAAGAAATGAGCAGTTCTTC. It yields the protein CASSAELAGGRNEQFF. V and J are TRBV2 and TRBJ2-1; 11 bases fit TRBD2. V lost 4 bases, J lost 7 bases, and 9 bases stayed unmatched. The CDR3 contains 16 residues. The V gene's germline CDR1 is SNHLY and CDR2 FYNNEI.

The CDR3 nucleotides read TGCGCCAGCAGCCCTTCGGGGACCCCGGGCACTGAAGCTTTCTTT. It yields the protein CASSPSGTPGTEAFF. V and J are TRBV5-1 and TRBJ1-1; D is possibly TRBD1 (5 bases). There are 15 residues in the CDR3. V was cut by 4 bases and J by 4 bases, with 17 bases left in between. From germline, CDR1 is SGHRS and CDR2 YFSETQ.

The rearrangement joins TRBV5-5 to TRBJ1-4; 11 bases are shared with TRBD1. V lost 3 bases and J lost 8; bases outside the gene matches: 3. This CDR3 is 14 amino acids long. Germline assignment: CDR1 SGHKS and CDR2 YYEKEE (reference sequence). CDR3 in DNA: TGTGCCAGCAGCTGGGACAGGGGGGTGGAAAAACTGTTTTTT. Translating it yields CASSWDRGVEKLFF. The whole variable domain, remainder taken from reference TRBV5-5 and TRBJ1-4, is DAGVTQSPTHLIKTRGQQVTLRCSPISGHKSVSWYQQVLGQGPQFIFQYYEKEERGRGNFPDRFSARQFPNYSSELNVNALLLGDSALYLCASSWDRGVEKLFFGSGTQLSVL.

The chain has TRBV5-5 and TRBJ1-1; D is undetermined. There are 13 residues in the CDR3. Germline V gives CDR1 SGHKS, CDR2 YYEKEE (reference sequence). Trimming cost V 0 bases and J 5 bases, with 8 bases left between them. The CDR3 spells CASSLEKRTEAFF. The CDR3 DNA reads TGTGCCAGCAGCTTGGAGAAGAGGACTGAAGCTTTCTTT.